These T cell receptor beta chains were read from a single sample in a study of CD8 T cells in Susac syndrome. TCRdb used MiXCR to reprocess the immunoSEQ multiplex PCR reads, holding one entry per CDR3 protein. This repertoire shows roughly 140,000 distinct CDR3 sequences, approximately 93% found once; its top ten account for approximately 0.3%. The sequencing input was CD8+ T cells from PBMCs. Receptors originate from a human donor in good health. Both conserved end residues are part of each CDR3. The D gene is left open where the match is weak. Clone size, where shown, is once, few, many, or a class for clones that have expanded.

CDR3: CASSYSISDTQYF; DNA: TGTGCCAGCAGTTACTCGATCTCGGATACGCAGTATTTT; V: TRBV6-5; size: NA; D: NA; J: TRBJ2-3
CDR3: CASSGFRQGYEQYF; DNA: TGTGCCAGCAGCGGCTTTAGACAGGGTTACGAGCAGTACTTC; V: TRBV12-3/TRBV12-4; size: NA; D: TRBD1; J: TRBJ2-7
CDR3: CASSPRDRENEQFF; DNA: TGTGCCAGCTCACCTCGGGACAGGGAAAATGAGCAGTTCTTC; V: TRBV18; size: NA; D: TRBD1; J: TRBJ2-1
CDR3: CASSKVKVTSGTYEQYF; DNA: TGTGCCAGCAGCAAAGTAAAGGTCACTAGCGGAACCTACGAGCAGTACTTC; V: TRBV21-1; size: NA; D: NA; J: TRBJ2-7
CDR3: CSVELPSYNEQFF; DNA: TGCAGCGTTGAATTGCCCAGCTACAATGAGCAGTTCTTC; V: TRBV29-1; size: NA; D: NA; J: TRBJ2-1
CDR3: CASSEFGNTIYF; DNA: TGTGCCAGCAGTGAATTTGGAAACACCATATATTTT; V: TRBV25-1; size: NA; D: NA; J: TRBJ1-3
CDR3: CASRPGTDNQPQHF; DNA: TGTGCCAGCAGGCCAGGGACAGACAATCAGCCCCAGCATTTT; V: TRBV27; size: NA; D: TRBD1; J: TRBJ1-5
CDR3: CSVDMYRDRDWSYGYTF; DNA: TGCAGCGTTGATATGTATCGGGACAGGGATTGGTCCTATGGCTACACCTTC; V: TRBV29-1; size: NA; D: TRBD1; J: TRBJ1-2
CDR3: CASSLARAYEQYF; DNA: TGTGCCAGCAGCTTGGCTCGAGCTTACGAGCAGTACTTC; V: TRBV13; size: NA; D: NA; J: TRBJ2-7
CDR3: CASSPRDRGVGEQYF; DNA: TGTGCCAGCAGCCCCAGAGACAGGGGCGTGGGTGAGCAGTACTTC; V: TRBV7-9; size: NA; D: TRBD1; J: TRBJ2-7
CDR3: CASSQARTGAYEQYF; DNA: TGTGCCAGCAGCCAAGCCCGGACAGGTGCGTACGAGCAGTACTTC; V: TRBV4-2; size: NA; D: TRBD1; J: TRBJ2-7
CDR3: CASSYLGDNQPQHF; DNA: TGTGCCAGCAGTTATCTGGGGGACAATCAGCCCCAGCATTTT; V: TRBV28; size: NA; D: NA; J: TRBJ1-5
CDR3: CASSLALGAENQETQYF; DNA: TGTGCCAGCAGTTTAGCGCTAGGGGCAGAGAACCAAGAGACCCAGTACTTC; V: TRBV12-3/TRBV12-4; size: NA; D: NA; J: TRBJ2-5
CDR3: CASSPRRVTGELFF; DNA: TGTGCCAGCAGCCCACGTCGTGTCACCGGGGAGCTGTTTTTT; V: TRBV13; size: NA; D: NA; J: TRBJ2-2
CDR3: CASSSAGLTDTQYF; DNA: TGTGCCAGCAGCTCCGCAGGGCTCACAGATACGCAGTATTTT; V: TRBV13; size: NA; D: NA; J: TRBJ2-3
CDR3: CASSYGGFSSYNEQFF; DNA: TGTGCCAGCAGCTATGGGGGGTTCAGCTCCTACAATGAGCAGTTCTTC; V: TRBV7-9; size: NA; D: NA; J: TRBJ2-1
CDR3: CSVDGALLNYGYTF; DNA: TGCAGCGTCGACGGGGCCCTACTTAACTATGGCTACACCTTC; V: TRBV29-1; size: NA; D: NA; J: TRBJ1-2
CDR3: CASSPWAGELYEQYF; DNA: TGCGCCAGCAGCCCTTGGGCCGGGGAGCTCTACGAGCAGTACTTC; V: TRBV4-1; size: NA; D: NA; J: TRBJ2-7
CDR3: CASSGSGSYEQYF; DNA: TGTGCCAGCAGTGGAAGCGGCTCCTACGAGCAGTACTTC; V: TRBV27; size: NA; D: NA; J: TRBJ2-7
CDR3: CASSQGASIQYF; DNA: TGTGCCAGCAGTCAGGGGGCGAGCATTCAGTACTTC; V: TRBV4-2; size: NA; D: TRBD1; J: TRBJ2-4
CDR3: CAIKKGGDTEAFF; DNA: TGTGCCATCAAAAAGGGCGGCGACACTGAAGCTTTCTTT; V: TRBV15; size: NA; D: NA; J: TRBJ1-1
CDR3: CASSPLGGNEQFF; DNA: TGTGCCAGCAGCCCCCTGGGGGGCAATGAGCAGTTCTTC; V: TRBV7-9; size: NA; D: NA; J: TRBJ2-1
CDR3: CSAEMGGRLEDTQYF; DNA: TGCAGCGCGGAAATGGGCGGGAGACTGGAAGATACGCAGTATTTT; V: TRBV29-1; size: NA; D: TRBD2; J: TRBJ2-3
CDR3: CATSRADRVMHEQYF; DNA: TGTGCCACCAGCAGAGCCGACAGGGTTATGCACGAGCAGTACTTC; V: TRBV15; size: NA; D: TRBD1; J: TRBJ2-7
CDR3: CASSQPHSRAYNEQFF; DNA: TGCGCCAGCAGCCAACCTCATTCCAGGGCTTACAATGAGCAGTTCTTC; V: TRBV4-1; size: NA; D: NA; J: TRBJ2-1
CDR3: CASSSGLHLTDTQYF; DNA: TGTGCCAGCAGTTCGGGACTCCACCTCACAGATACGCAGTATTTT; V: TRBV27; size: NA; D: NA; J: TRBJ2-3
CDR3: CATSDLSGKDEQFF; DNA: TGTGCCACCAGTGATTTGTCAGGGAAAGATGAGCAGTTCTTC; V: TRBV24-1; size: NA; D: NA; J: TRBJ2-1
CDR3: CASSLGGGDFTDTQYF; DNA: TGTGCCAGCAGCTTGGGTGGCGGGGACTTCACAGATACGCAGTATTTT; V: TRBV5-4; size: NA; D: NA; J: TRBJ2-3
CDR3: CATSPGGRKQYF; DNA: TGTGCCACCTCCCCGGGGGGCCGCAAGCAGTACTTC; V: TRBV6-5; size: NA; D: NA; J: TRBJ2-7
CDR3: CASSYSTGMETQYF; DNA: TGTGCCAGCAGTTACTCGACGGGAATGGAGACCCAGTACTTC; V: TRBV6-5; size: NA; D: NA; J: TRBJ2-5
CDR3: CASSTTTGKDTF; DNA: TGTGCCAGCAGCACCACGACAGGGAAGGACACCTTC; V: TRBV6-2/TRBV6-3; size: NA; D: TRBD1; J: TRBJ1-2
CDR3: CASSSDTGELFF; DNA: TGTGCCAGCAGTTCTGACACCGGGGAGCTGTTTTTT; V: TRBV27; size: few; D: NA; J: TRBJ2-2
CDR3: CASSPGLAGIYEQYF; DNA: TGTGCCAGCAGTCCAGGACTAGCGGGAATCTACGAGCAGTACTTC; V: TRBV27; size: NA; D: TRBD2; J: TRBJ2-7
CDR3: CAWSRGDSNQPQHF; DNA: TGTGCCTGGAGTAGAGGGGATAGCAATCAGCCCCAGCATTTT; V: TRBV30; size: NA; D: NA; J: TRBJ1-5
CDR3: CASSLSAGAGYGELFF; DNA: TGTGCCAGCAGTTTATCGGCGGGGGCCGGGTACGGGGAGCTGTTTTTT; V: TRBV27; size: NA; D: NA; J: TRBJ2-2
CDR3: CSVVGRSSYEQYF; DNA: TGCAGTGTGGTTGGACGGAGCTCCTACGAGCAGTACTTC; V: TRBV20-1; size: NA; D: NA; J: TRBJ2-7
CDR3: CAWSEFNEQFF; DNA: TGTGCCTGGAGTGAGTTCAATGAGCAGTTCTTC; V: TRBV30; size: NA; D: NA; J: TRBJ2-1
CDR3: CSVDGYNEQFF; DNA: TGCAGCGTTGACGGTTACAATGAGCAGTTCTTC; V: TRBV29-1; size: NA; D: NA; J: TRBJ2-1
CDR3: CSAGSNTGELFF; DNA: TGCAGCGCCGGGTCGAACACCGGGGAGCTGTTTTTT; V: TRBV29-1; size: NA; D: NA; J: TRBJ2-2
CDR3: CSARVLAGSSDTQYF; DNA: TGCAGTGCTAGAGTCCTAGCGGGAAGTTCAGATACGCAGTATTTT; V: TRBV20-1; size: NA; D: TRBD2; J: TRBJ2-3
CDR3: CASSQSLGQAAETQYF; DNA: TGTGCCAGCTCTCAGTCACTGGGGCAGGCCGCTGAGACCCAGTACTTC; V: TRBV6-1; size: once; D: NA; J: TRBJ2-5
CDR3: CASSSLAGGYNEQFF; DNA: TGTGCCAGCAGTTCCCTAGCGGGAGGGTACAATGAGCAGTTCTTC; V: TRBV28; size: NA; D: TRBD2; J: TRBJ2-1
CDR3: CASSVGTSNEQFF; DNA: TGTGCCAGCAGTGTCGGGACTAGTAATGAGCAGTTCTTC; V: TRBV25-1; size: NA; D: TRBD2; J: TRBJ2-1
CDR3: CASSIRDRVLETQYF; DNA: TGTGCCAGCAGCATCAGGGACAGGGTCTTAGAGACCCAGTACTTC; V: TRBV7-2; size: NA; D: TRBD1; J: TRBJ2-5
CDR3: CASSLDRGGNEQYF; DNA: TGTGCCAGCAGCCTGGACAGGGGCGGGAACGAGCAGTACTTC; V: TRBV27; size: NA; D: TRBD1; J: TRBJ2-7
CDR3: CASSLGTSSLYF; DNA: TGTGCCAGCAGTTTAGGGACCAGCAGCCTCTATTTT; V: TRBV12-3/TRBV12-4; size: NA; D: NA; J: TRBJ2-3
CDR3: CASSVTGGNEKLFF; DNA: TGTGCCAGCAGCGTGACAGGGGGGAACGAAAAACTGTTTTTT; V: TRBV9; size: NA; D: TRBD1; J: TRBJ1-4
CDR3: CASSLGMSYNEQFF; DNA: TGCGCCAGCAGCTTAGGGATGTCCTACAATGAGCAGTTCTTC; V: TRBV4-1; size: NA; D: NA; J: TRBJ2-1
CDR3: CSVDIPPWGYTF; DNA: TGCAGCGTTGATATCCCCCCTTGGGGCTACACCTTC; V: TRBV29-1; size: NA; D: NA; J: TRBJ1-2
CDR3: CASSYGISGEQYF; DNA: TGTGCCAGCAGCTATGGCATTTCGGGGGAGCAGTACTTC; V: TRBV7-2; size: NA; D: NA; J: TRBJ2-7
CDR3: CASSLTGLGNQPQHF; DNA: TGCGCCAGCAGCCTCACAGGGTTAGGGAATCAGCCCCAGCATTTT; V: TRBV5-1; size: NA; D: NA; J: TRBJ1-5
CDR3: CASSFHRRDRLHEQFF; DNA: TGTGCCAGCAGCTTCCATCGGCGGGATCGGTTACATGAGCAGTTCTTC; V: TRBV7-3; size: NA; D: NA; J: TRBJ2-1
CDR3: CASRPLAGQSSTDTQYF; DNA: TGTGCCAGCAGGCCACTAGCGGGCCAATCTAGCACAGATACGCAGTATTTT; V: TRBV7-6; size: NA; D: TRBD2; J: TRBJ2-3